Listed below are T cell receptor beta chains from one sample, sequenced in a study of Ad26.COV2.S vaccination and SARS-CoV-2 variants. Repertoires were generated with immunoSEQ multiplex PCR, while TCRdb's copy carries only in-frame clones and drops some. Here the sample spans hundreds of thousands of clones, 85% to 90% being singletons. This specimen was peripheral blood, taken in a trial of Ad26.COV2.S vaccine versus placebo. These receptors all come from a person aged 18-65 years who received the Ad26.COV2.S COVID-19 vaccine or a placebo. Each CDR3 is given with its conserved first and last residue. Each record gives: V gene, CDR3 protein.

V gene: TRBV30; CDR3 protein: CAWKPGANTGELFF
V gene: TRBV29-1; CDR3 protein: CSVEVTNEKLFF
V gene: TRBV20-1; CDR3 protein: CSASDRGGGTDEQFF
V gene: TRBV5-5; CDR3 protein: CASSLGGRGADTQYF
V gene: TRBV7-6; CDR3 protein: CASSRSGPQETQYF
V gene: TRBV19; CDR3 protein: CASSWAGTETQYF
V gene: TRBV5-1; CDR3 protein: CASRIAGGQWDEQFF
V gene: TRBV5-1; CDR3 protein: CASSSGQRNTGELFF
V gene: TRBV23-1; CDR3 protein: CASSLPGQGSHEQYF
V gene: TRBV7-9; CDR3 protein: CASSPPVAAATGELFF
V gene: TRBV2; CDR3 protein: CASSVARGGETQYF
V gene: TRBV14; CDR3 protein: CASSPIAGESGYTF
V gene: TRBV2; CDR3 protein: CASSGGQGFSPLHF
V gene: TRBV19; CDR3 protein: CASSMPYSGNTIYF
V gene: TRBV27; CDR3 protein: CASRATTGRNTEAFF
V gene: TRBV19; CDR3 protein: CASRVGRSSNEQFF
V gene: TRBV5-5; CDR3 protein: CASSPTPLQNTEAFF
V gene: TRBV2; CDR3 protein: CASSDLGNTIYF
V gene: TRBV20-1; CDR3 protein: CSASQGPYEQYF
V gene: TRBV21-1; CDR3 protein: CASSTPRDRDLAISHSDLHF
V gene: TRBV4-1; CDR3 protein: CASSTTGSGKSTDTQYF
V gene: TRBV21-1; CDR3 protein: CASSPRTGAWNTEAFF
V gene: TRBV5-4; CDR3 protein: CASSFVPAMNTEAFF
V gene: TRBV4-3; CDR3 protein: CASSQEDSDRDDTDTQYF
V gene: TRBV18; CDR3 protein: CASSGNRDSYTF
V gene: TRBV20-1; CDR3 protein: CSLGGERGYTF
V gene: TRBV9; CDR3 protein: CASSVSPSGGAITGELFF
V gene: TRBV3-1/TRBV3-2; CDR3 protein: CASSQGGIKYEQYF
V gene: TRBV15; CDR3 protein: CATSRSLETEAFF
V gene: TRBV29-1; CDR3 protein: CSVAGTATTDTQYF
V gene: TRBV7-9; CDR3 protein: CASSPTQQGSTEAFF
V gene: TRBV2; CDR3 protein: CASSTGLSYNEQFF
V gene: TRBV19; CDR3 protein: CARSLGLEHNYGYTF
V gene: TRBV7-3; CDR3 protein: CASTHGRGALKETQYF
V gene: TRBV5-1; CDR3 protein: CASSLIAGGMDEQFF
V gene: TRBV9; CDR3 protein: CASSADVRMTSGNTIYF
V gene: TRBV5-4; CDR3 protein: CASSAYRGNTGELFF